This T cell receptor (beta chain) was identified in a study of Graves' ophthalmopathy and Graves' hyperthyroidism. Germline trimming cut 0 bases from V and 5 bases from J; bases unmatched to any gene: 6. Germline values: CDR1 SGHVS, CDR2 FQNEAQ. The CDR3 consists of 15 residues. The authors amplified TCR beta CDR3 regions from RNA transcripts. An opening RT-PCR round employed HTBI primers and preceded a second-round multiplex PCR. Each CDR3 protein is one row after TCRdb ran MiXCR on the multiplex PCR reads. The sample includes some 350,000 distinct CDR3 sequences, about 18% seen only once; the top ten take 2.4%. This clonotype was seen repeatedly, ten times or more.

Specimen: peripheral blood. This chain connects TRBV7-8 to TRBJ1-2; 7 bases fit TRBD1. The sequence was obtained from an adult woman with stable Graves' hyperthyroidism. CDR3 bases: TGTGCCAGCAGCTTAGCGGAGGGGGCTATATATGGCTACACCTTC. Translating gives CASSLAEGAIYGYTF.